This T cell receptor (beta chain) derives from a study of T cell repertoires and leukemia-associated antigens. Via MiXCR, TCRdb re-called the 5' RACE reads, giving one row per CDR3 protein. The table includes 13,000 to 15,000 distinct CDR3 sequences, roughly 40% detected once. Germline CDR1 and CDR2: GTSNPN and SVGIG (reference sequence). CDR3 length equals 16 residues. Trimming removed 4 bases at V and 3 bases at J, with 18 bases between. In this sample, this clonotype turned up many times. The antigen is not known. General study findings and limits: Specificity and function of the expanded clones need further investigation.

The sequence came from a female donor in good health. The sample was CD3+ T cells sorted from blood and cultured. This chain links TRBV30 with TRBJ1-4, with D perhaps TRBD1 (6 bases). The CDR3 sequence: CAWNPGHILSNEKLFF. CDR3 coding DNA: TGTGCCTGGAATCCGGGACATATCCTATCTAATGAAAAACTGTTTTTT.